The 31 T cell receptor beta chains in this list originate from one sample, sequenced in a study of blood T cell repertoires in COVID-19. Method: immunoSEQ multiplex PCR; TCRdb's copy keeps in-frame clones and lacks some. This table holds a few hundred thousand clones, around 84% found once. Sequenced material: peripheral blood. Receptor source: a man in his 60s with acute or convalescent COVID-19.

In DNA, the CDR3 is TGTGCCAGCAGTGCTCCCCCACGGGGAGCTAACTATGGCTACACCTTC. Its protein product is CASSAPPRGANYGYTF. This rearrangement joins TRBV6-1 to TRBJ1-2; D not resolved. Germline loops: CDR1 MNHNS, CDR2 SASEGT. The germline V and J ends were trimmed by 4 bases and 0 bases, with 15 bases remaining between them. The CDR3 has 16 residues.

The chain is built from TRBV7-3 and TRBJ2-6; D not certain. Per germline, CDR1 SGHTA and CDR2 FQGTGA. V was cut by 5 bases and J by 0 bases, with 11 bases left in between. The CDR3 extends over 16 amino acids. This CDR3 is CASSNRSGSGANVLTF. The CDR3 coding sequence is TGTGCCAGCAGCAACCGGTCGGGCTCTGGGGCCAACGTCCTGACTTTC.

V is TRBV6-5 and J is TRBJ1-4; D ambiguous. V was shortened by 6 bases and J by 5 bases, with 13 bases between the two germline ends. CDR1 MNHEY and CDR2 SVGAGI come from the germline V gene. This CDR3 is built from 14 residues. The CDR3 bases are TGTGCCAGCAGCCCCCGAGCCCCGAATGAAAAACTGTTTTTT. Its translation: CASSPRAPNEKLFF.

The V call is TRBV9, the J call TRBJ2-7, with D possibly matching TRBD1 (6 bases). This CDR3 has 14 residues. The germline V gene has CDR1 SGDLS and CDR2 YYNGEE. V dropped 7 bases and J dropped 0 bases, with 14 bases sitting between them. CDR3 amino acids: CASGGRESSYEQYF. CDR3 coding DNA: TGTGCCAGCGGGGGCAGGGAGAGCTCCTACGAGCAGTACTTC.

The chain couples TRBV10-2 to TRBJ1-4; D gene uncertain. With 4 bases removed from V and 7 bases from J, the gap between germline ends came to 13 bases. The germline gives CDR1 WSHSY, CDR2 SAAADI. CDR3 length equals 14 residues. The CDR3 bases are TGCGCCAGCAGTGGCCGAGAGGCCCCTGAAAAACTGTTTTTT. Amino acid sequence: CASSGREAPEKLFF.

The rearrangement links TRBV6-6 to TRBJ1-1; 8 nucleotides line up with TRBD1. Germline V gives CDR1 MNHNY, CDR2 SVGAGI (reference sequence). The ends lost 1 base at V and 4 bases at J; junction bases unmatched: 8. The CDR3 runs to 16 residues. CDR3 region: CASSYYIAGGSTEAFF. The CDR3 DNA reads as TGTGCCAGCAGTTACTATATCGCAGGGGGCTCCACTGAAGCTTTCTTT.

This chain connects TRBV7-3 to TRBJ1-1, with D perhaps TRBD1 (5 bases). This CDR3 region has 15 residues. The germline V gene has CDR1 SGHTA and CDR2 FQGTGA. The V end lost 2 bases, the J end lost 4 bases, and 14 bases lay between the germline ends. Written as DNA, the CDR3 is TGTGCCAGCAGCTTAGCCGGGGGGGTTGGCACTGAAGCTTTCTTT. Its translation: CASSLAGGVGTEAFF.

V gene TRBV19 combines with J gene TRBJ2-3, with TRBD2 matching over 10 bases. V lost 4 bases to trimming and J lost 1 base; unmatched junction nucleotides: 5. Germline values: CDR1 LNHDA, CDR2 SQIVND (reference sequence). The CDR3 length is 16 residues. The CDR3 loop is CASSSPTSGGTDTQYF. The CDR3 bases are TGTGCCAGTAGTAGCCCAACTAGCGGGGGCACAGATACGCAGTATTTT. The full variable domain, with the rest looked up from reference TRBV19 and TRBJ2-3, is DGGITQSPKYLFRKEGQNVTLSCEQNLNHDAMYWYRQDPGQGLRLIYYSQIVNDFQKGDIAEGYSVSREKKESFPLTVTSAQKNPTAFYLCASSSPTSGGTDTQYFGPGTRLTVL.

The rearrangement joins TRBV9 to TRBJ2-3, with TRBD1 identical over 7 bases. Looked up from germline, CDR1 is SGDLS and CDR2 is YYNGEE. There are 16 residues in the CDR3. The V gene end was trimmed by 0 bases and the J gene end by 1 base; junction bases not matched to a gene: 5. The CDR3 DNA reads as TGTGCCAGCAGCGTAGAAGGGGGCCGCGGCACAGATACGCAGTATTTT. Amino acids: CASSVEGGRGTDTQYF.

V gene TRBV5-5 combines with J gene TRBJ2-7, with D unresolved. CDR3 length: 15 residues. Trimming took off 0 bases at V and 4 bases at J, with 14 bases between the two ends. Germline V gene sequence: CDR1 SGHKS, CDR2 YYEKEE (reference sequence). The DNA of the CDR3 is TGTGCCAGCAGCTTGGAAGGTGGCGGTCAATACGAGCAGTACTTC. This encodes CASSLEGGGQYEQYF.

This chain links TRBV20-1 with TRBJ2-5, with a tentative D call TRBD1 (5 bases). The CDR3 contains 14 residues. V lost 3 bases and J 2 bases, leaving 13 bases between the germline ends. In germline, CDR1 is DFQATT, CDR2 SNEGSKA (reference sequence). CDR3 residues: CSASRGVKQETQYF. Written as DNA, the CDR3 is TGCAGTGCTAGTAGGGGTGTTAAACAAGAGACCCAGTACTTC.

V is TRBV7-2 and J is TRBJ1-2, with 7 nucleotides matching TRBD1. CDR3 length equals 16 residues. The V gene's germline CDR1 is SGHTA and CDR2 FQGNSA. V shed 4 bases, J shed 2 bases, and the junction held 10 bases outside the gene matches. CDR3 sequence: CASSWTRQGKNYGYTF. CDR3 sequence (DNA): TGTGCCAGCAGCTGGACAAGACAGGGAAAGAACTATGGCTACACCTTC. Drawing the rest from reference TRBV7-2 and TRBJ1-2, the complete variable domain is GAGVSQSPSNKVTEKGKDVELRCDPISGHTALYWYRQSLGQGLEFLIYFQGNSAPDKSGLPSDRFSAERTGGSVSTLTIQRTQQEDSAVYLCASSWTRQGKNYGYTFGSGTRLTVV.

This chain joins TRBV5-6 and TRBJ2-3; D is uncertain. V lost 0 bases, J lost 4 bases, and 9 bases lay in between. The V gene's germline CDR1 is SGHDT and CDR2 YYEEEE. This CDR3 is 14 amino acids long. CDR3 coding DNA: TGTGCCAGCAGCTTGGGCGCGGCCCCAGATACGCAGTATTTT. Translating it yields CASSLGAAPDTQYF.

The gene calls are TRBV27 and TRBJ1-4; the match to TRBD1 covers 8 bases. The CDR3 totals 15 residues. The junction had 5 bases not matched to a gene; V was cut back by 0 bases and J by 8 bases. From germline, CDR1 is MNHEY and CDR2 SMNVEV (reference sequence). The CDR3 loop is CASSLSDRVYEKLFF. The CDR3 DNA reads as TGTGCCAGCAGTTTATCGGACAGGGTTTACGAAAAACTGTTTTTT.

The rearrangement links TRBV5-4 to TRBJ1-2, with 7 bases lining up with TRBD1. The CDR3 runs 15 residues. Germline V gives CDR1 SGHNT, CDR2 YYREEE (reference sequence). The V gene end was trimmed by 4 bases and the J gene end by 4 bases; junction bases not matched to a gene: 10. The CDR3 spells CASSMPSGQTYGYTF. CDR3 coding DNA: TGTGCCAGCAGCATGCCGTCGGGACAGACCTATGGCTACACCTTC.

The chain carries TRBV11-3 and TRBJ2-3, with 7 bases fitting TRBD2. The CDR3 loop spans 13 amino acids. J lost 5 bases, V lost 6 bases, and 5 bases had no gene match. Germline CDR1 SGHNT, CDR2 YENEEA. The CDR3 DNA sequence: TGTGCCAGCAGGCCCGCGGGGGAAGATACGCAGTATTTT. Its translation is CASRPAGEDTQYF.

J is TRBJ1-2 and V is TRBV12-3 or TRBV12-4; D may be TRBD1 (5 bases). This CDR3 has 13 residues. V gave up 6 bases and J gave up 1 base, with 9 bases separating them. CDR3 DNA: TGTGCCAGCAGCCAGGGATTTAACTATGGCTACACCTTC. Protein sequence: CASSQGFNYGYTF.

The genes are TRBV9 and TRBJ2-3, with TRBD2 identical over 9 bases. The CDR3 runs to 17 residues. Germline CDR1 and CDR2: SGDLS and YYNGEE. After removal of 1 base from V and 1 base from J, the junction contained 7 bases not matched to a gene. CDR3 sequence: CASSVTRRLAGTDTQYF. The CDR3 nucleotides read TGTGCCAGCAGCGTAACGAGAAGACTAGCGGGCACAGATACGCAGTATTTT. The full variable domain, rest sourced from reference TRBV9 and TRBJ2-3, is DSGVTQTPKHLITATGQRVTLRCSPRSGDLSVYWYQQSLDQGLQFLIQYYNGEERAKGNILERFSAQQFPDLHSELNLSSLELGDSALYFCASSVTRRLAGTDTQYFGPGTRLTVL.

This clone is a singleton in its sample. The rearrangement uses TRBV5-8 and TRBJ1-1; a possible D gene is TRBD1 (5 bases). Deletions cut 4 bases from V and 6 bases from J, with 25 bases between. CDR3 size: 17 residues. Looked up from germline, CDR1 is SGHTS and CDR2 is YDEGEE. CDR3 DNA sequence: TGTGCCAGCAGCCTCGGGACGGGGGGGTTTCGAGTAGCTGAAGCTTTCTTT. Translating it yields CASSLGTGGFRVAEAFF.

This CDR3 reads CASSLAGGPSPETQYF. The CDR3 DNA sequence: TGTGCCAGCAGCCTAGCGGGGGGTCCTTCGCCGGAGACCCAGTACTTC. The chain uses TRBV4-2 and TRBJ2-5, with 10 bases identical to TRBD2. The CDR3 spans 16 residues. The germline gives CDR1 LGHNA, CDR2 YNFKEQ. Trimming cost V 4 bases and J 5 bases; bases outside gene matches: 10.

V usage is TRBV28 and J usage is TRBJ1-2, with D hard to call. The CDR3 spans 13 residues. Germline lookup yields CDR1 MDHEN and CDR2 SYDVKM. V dropped 6 bases and J dropped 0 bases, with 8 bases sitting between them. The CDR3: CASRKSANYGYTF. The DNA of the CDR3 is TGTGCCAGCAGGAAGTCAGCTAACTATGGCTACACCTTC.

The rearrangement links TRBV4-2 to TRBJ2-3; the D gene is possibly TRBD2 (5 bases). The ends were cut back, 4 bases at V and 8 bases at J, with 7 bases in the middle. This CDR3 is built from 11 residues. The germline CDR1 and CDR2 sequences are LGHNA and YNFKEQ. CDR3 nucleotides: TGTGCCAGCAGCCGCGGGTCTACGCAGTATTTT. Translation gives CASSRGSTQYF.

This clone was detected only once. This chain uses TRBV19 with TRBJ2-7; D may be TRBD1 (6 bases). V was pared by 9 bases and J by 5 bases, with 14 bases between. The germline CDR1 and CDR2 sequences are LNHDA and SQIVND (reference sequence). The CDR3 loop spans 12 amino acids. The CDR3 spells CASSRGIDEQYF. CDR3 nucleotides: TGTGCCAGCAGCAGGGGCATCGACGAGCAGTACTTC.

V is TRBV18 and J is TRBJ1-6; TRBD1 might be the D (5 bases). From germline, CDR1 is KGHSH and CDR2 LQKENI. V gave up 1 base and J gave up 8 bases, with 21 bases separating them. CDR3 length: 18 residues. Here the CDR3 DNA reads TGTGCCAGCTCACCACGGTCAGGGATCGCACTTACCGATTCACCCCTCCACTTT. It yields the protein CASSPRSGIALTDSPLHF. The full variable domain, in which reference TRBV18 and TRBJ1-6 provide the parts outside the CDR3, is NAGVMQNPRHLVRRRGQEARLRCSPMKGHSHVYWYRQLPEEGLKFMVYLQKENIIDESGMPKERFSAEFPKEGPSILRIQQVVRGDSAAYFCASSPRSGIALTDSPLHFGNGTRLTVT.

This clone was recorded once. The CDR3 reads CASSLSGGSNTGELFF. In nucleotides, the CDR3 is TGTGCCAGTAGCCTTAGCGGGGGGTCGAACACCGGGGAGCTGTTTTTT. The genes are TRBV19 and TRBJ2-2; 10 nucleotides line up with TRBD2. The CDR3 extends over 16 amino acids. The germline V gene encodes CDR1 LNHDA and CDR2 SQIVND (reference sequence). Losses at the gene ends were 6 bases for V and 0 bases for J; bases not matched to a gene: 4.

This chain joins TRBV4-2 and TRBJ2-5; 10 positions agree with TRBD2. CDR3 length equals 18 residues. Germline CDR1 LGHNA, CDR2 YNFKEQ. The V and J ends lost 0 bases and 5 bases, in that order; junction bases with no gene match: 12. CDR3 in amino acids: CASSQDQLPSGGEETQYF. CDR3 nucleotide sequence: TGTGCCAGCAGCCAAGATCAGTTGCCGAGCGGGGGGGAGGAGACCCAGTACTTC.

V and J are TRBV5-4 and TRBJ2-7, with D possibly being TRBD1 (6 bases). The V end was cut by 0 bases, the J end by 2 bases, with 9 bases between. The CDR3 contains 14 residues. Germline V gene sequence: CDR1 SGHNT, CDR2 YYREEE (reference sequence). The CDR3 reads CASSLVGGAYEQYF. The CDR3 DNA is TGTGCCAGCAGCTTGGTAGGGGGAGCCTACGAGCAGTACTTC.

This clone was counted a single time. V is TRBV15 and J is TRBJ2-7; a possible D gene is TRBD2 (5 bases). V was clipped by 0 bases and J by 2 bases, with 11 bases between them. The CDR3 loop spans 15 amino acids. Germline V lookup: CDR1 LNHNV, CDR2 YYDKDF (reference sequence). CDR3 sequence reads: CATSRDSDYAYEQYF. CDR3 DNA sequence: TGTGCCACCAGCAGAGATAGCGATTACGCCTACGAGCAGTACTTC.

The gene calls are TRBV28 and TRBJ1-2, with TRBD1 matching 7 bases. The CDR3 has 15 residues. CDR1 is MDHEN and CDR2 is SYDVKM in the germline V gene. The V gene end was trimmed by 3 bases and the J gene end by 1 base; junction bases not matched to a gene: 5. The CDR3 bases are TGTGCCAGCAGTTTTGGAGACAGGGATAACTATGGCTACACCTTC. Translated: CASSFGDRDNYGYTF.

This chain connects TRBV4-2 to TRBJ2-3; 12 bases align to TRBD2. J lost 5 bases, V lost 4 bases, and 10 bases had no gene match. Germline V gene lookup returns CDR1 LGHNA and CDR2 YNFKEQ. This CDR3 has 17 residues. The CDR3 reads CASSLRLAGEGGDTQYF. CDR3 DNA: TGTGCCAGCAGCCTACGACTAGCGGGGGAAGGAGGAGATACGCAGTATTTT.

This chain connects TRBV11-3 to TRBJ2-1, with TRBD1 identical over 10 bases. With 5 bases clipped from V and 7 bases from J, the junction kept 8 bases outside the gene matches. Germline CDR1 reads SGHNT; CDR2 reads YENEEA. CDR3 length: 15 amino acids. Written as DNA, the CDR3 is TGTGCCAGCAGCCTCCTTAGGGGACAGGGGAATGAGCAGTTCTTC. This sequence encodes CASSLLRGQGNEQFF.